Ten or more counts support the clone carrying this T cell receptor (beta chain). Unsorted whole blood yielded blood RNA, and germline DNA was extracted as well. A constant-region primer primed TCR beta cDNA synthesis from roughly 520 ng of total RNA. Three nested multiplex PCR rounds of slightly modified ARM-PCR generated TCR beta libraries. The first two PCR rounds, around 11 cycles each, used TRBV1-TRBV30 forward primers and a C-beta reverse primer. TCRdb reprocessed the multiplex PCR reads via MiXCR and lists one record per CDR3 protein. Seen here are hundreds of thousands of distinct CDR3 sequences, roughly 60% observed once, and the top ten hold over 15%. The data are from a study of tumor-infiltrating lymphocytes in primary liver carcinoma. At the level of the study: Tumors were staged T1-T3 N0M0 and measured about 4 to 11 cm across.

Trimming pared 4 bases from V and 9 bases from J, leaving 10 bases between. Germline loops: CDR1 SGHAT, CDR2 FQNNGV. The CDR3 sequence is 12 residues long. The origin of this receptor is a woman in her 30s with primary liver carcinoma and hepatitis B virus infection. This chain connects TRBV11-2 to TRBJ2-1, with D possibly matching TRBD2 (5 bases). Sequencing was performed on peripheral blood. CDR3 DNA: TGTGCCAGCAGCTGGACTGGGCGTGAGCAGTTCTTC. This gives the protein CASSWTGREQFF.